The subject of this entry is one TCR beta chain. The source of the sample is a study of blood T cell repertoires in COVID-19. Sequencing was performed with immunoSEQ multiplex PCR; in TCRdb, only in-frame clones are kept and a portion is missing. The sample comprises 350,000 or so clones, about 90% of which are singletons, and roughly 0.94% rests with the top ten. Germline lookup yields CDR1 SGHDN and CDR2 FVKESK. The CDR3 has 17 residues. Trimming took off 1 base at V and 2 bases at J, with 14 bases between the two ends. The chain recombines TRBV14 with TRBJ2-2; weak D call: TRBD1 (6 bases). The source of this sequence is a woman younger than 45 who had recovered from COVID-19. The material sequenced was PBMCs or T cells enriched from blood (not recorded which). The CDR3 DNA sequence: TGTGCCAGCAGCCAAGCTCGCAGGGGCTACAACACCGGGGAGCTGTTTTTT. Translated, it gives CASSQARRGYNTGELFF.